This passage covers 31 T cell receptor beta chains from one sample sequenced in a study of T-cell memory formation after mild COVID-19. TCRdb independently ran MiXCR on the 5' RACE reads; one entry per CDR3 protein. Of 500,000 to 600,000 distinct CDR3 sequences in the sample, more than 15% were seen once. Sequences were obtained from PBMCs or a T cell subset sorted from them (not recorded which). All receptors derive from an adult woman who had mild COVID-19 (a few samples of this study predate the infection). Cell type and time point are not known.

The V gene is TRBV5-1, the J gene TRBJ1-1; D perhaps matches TRBD1 (5 bases). Germline CDR1 is SGHRS and CDR2 is YFSETQ. With 0 bases removed from V and 4 bases from J, the gap between germline ends came to 22 bases. The CDR3 runs 18 residues. CDR3 coding DNA: TGCGCCAGCAGCTTGGCGGGCGGGACCGCCGGTGGGGGCACTGAAGCTTTCTTT. Translating gives CASSLAGGTAGGGTEAFF.

The J gene is TRBJ1-5, the V gene TRBV20-1; TRBD1 is a possible D gene (5 bases). V shed 3 bases and J shed 1 base, with 7 bases lying between them. Germline V gene data show CDR1 as DFQATT and CDR2 as SNEGSKA (reference sequence). The CDR3 runs to 13 residues. CDR3 bases: TGCAGTGCTAGGAGACAGAGCAATCAGCCCCAGCATTTT. Translated, it gives CSARRQSNQPQHF.

The J gene is TRBJ2-5, the V gene TRBV7-9; D gene uncertain. This CDR3 comprises 15 residues. The V end lost 4 bases, the J end lost 3 bases, and 15 bases lay between the germline ends. Looked up from germline, CDR1 is SEHNR and CDR2 is FQNEAQ (reference sequence). Here the CDR3 reads CASSSIQGSEETQYF. The DNA of the CDR3 is TGTGCCAGCAGCTCTATCCAAGGGTCGGAAGAGACCCAGTACTTC.

This clonotype was counted between two and nine times. This chain joins TRBV7-3 and TRBJ2-6; no clear D gene. V was trimmed by 4 bases and J by 2 bases, leaving 15 bases between them. This CDR3 comprises 17 residues. Germline V gives CDR1 SGHTA, CDR2 FQGTGA. The CDR3 DNA is TGTGCCAGCAGCTATGTCGGCGGACCGGCTGGGGCCAACGTCCTGACTTTC. Translated: CASSYVGGPAGANVLTF.

This clonotype has only a few counts. The chain combines TRBV6-5 with TRBJ2-1, with 8 bases fitting TRBD2. CDR3 length: 15 amino acids. V was clipped by 6 bases and J by 4 bases; unmatched bases: 8. CDR1 is MNHEY and CDR2 is SVGAGI in the germline V gene. CDR3 residues: CASRLSGMAYNEQFF. DNA of the CDR3: TGTGCCAGCAGACTTAGCGGGATGGCGTACAATGAGCAGTTCTTC.

This clonotype was observed a handful of times. This rearrangement joins TRBV7-9 to TRBJ2-7; 7 nucleotides match TRBD1. Germline-derived CDR1 and CDR2 are SEHNR and FQNEAQ (reference sequence). The CDR3 totals 15 residues. V lost 3 bases, J lost 5 bases, and 10 bases stayed unmatched. In DNA, the CDR3 is TGTGCCAGCAGCTTTTCGAGACAGGGTTCCCACGAGCAGTACTTC. Translating gives CASSFSRQGSHEQYF.

The chain combines TRBV7-6 with TRBJ1-1, with D perhaps TRBD1 (6 bases). The CDR3 covers 14 residues. CDR1 is SGHVS, CDR2 FNYEAQ, per germline. Trimming took 1 base from V and 4 from J, leaving 10 bases between them. The CDR3 coding sequence is TGTGCCAGCAGCTTAGATGGGGGCGGCACTGAAGCTTTCTTT. Its translation is CASSLDGGGTEAFF.

The rearrangement uses TRBV18 and TRBJ1-1; D might be TRBD1 (5 bases). The CDR3 consists of 14 residues. V was trimmed by 3 bases and J by 10 bases, leaving 18 bases between them. Germline V gene data show CDR1 as KGHSH and CDR2 as LQKENI. The DNA for the CDR3 is TGTGCCAGCTCACCCCAAGGGGCGGTCGTCGTAGCTTTCTTT. This sequence encodes CASSPQGAVVVAFF.

CDR3 protein: CATGQGAGTQYF. The DNA of the CDR3 is TGTGCCACCGGGCAGGGGGCTGGAACCCAGTACTTC. The chain has TRBV15 and TRBJ2-5; 8 bases are a match to TRBD1. From germline, CDR1 is LNHNV and CDR2 YYDKDF (reference sequence). The ends lost 8 bases at V and 8 bases at J; junction bases unmatched: 7. The CDR3 is 12 amino acids. Based on the CDR3 plus reference TRBV15 and TRBJ2-5, the full variable domain is DAMVIQNPRYQVTQFGKPVTLSCSQTLNHNVMYWYQQKSSQAPKLLFHYYDKDFNNEADTPDNFQSRRPNTSFCFLDIRSPGLGDTAMYLCATGQGAGTQYFGPGTRLLVL.

The rearrangement uses TRBV9 and TRBJ2-7, with D possibly matching TRBD1 (6 bases). There are 13 residues in the CDR3. Trimming took 4 bases from V and 5 from J, leaving 13 bases between them. Germline-derived CDR1 and CDR2 are SGDLS and YYNGEE. DNA for the CDR3: TGTGCCAGCAGCTATAGAGGGGACAACGAGCAGTACTTC. It encodes CASSYRGDNEQYF.

This clonotype was seen many times. The rearrangement joins TRBV4-1 to TRBJ1-5, with 8 bases fitting TRBD1. CDR1 is MGHRA, CDR2 YSYEKL, per germline. The CDR3 length is 14 residues. Losses at the gene ends were 1 base for V and 4 bases for J; bases not matched to a gene: 0. CDR3 region: CASSQGTGNQPQHF. For the CDR3, the DNA is TGCGCCAGCAGCCAAGGGACAGGGAATCAGCCCCAGCATTTT.

This sequence joins TRBV20-1 and TRBJ2-3, with D possibly being TRBD2 (5 bases). Germline V gene data show CDR1 as DFQATT and CDR2 as SNEGSKA (reference sequence). This CDR3 has 14 residues. V shed 0 bases and J shed 1 base, with 8 bases lying between them. The CDR3 bases are TGCAGTGCTAGAGATCTCGGGGGCACAGATACGCAGTATTTT. Translating gives CSARDLGGTDTQYF.

As concerns this clonotype: Sequence at one end of the junction differs from germline and may be a read error. This chain links TRBV7-7 with TRBJ2-1; the D gene could be TRBD1 or TRBD2 (6 bases each). Germline V gene sequence: CDR1 SSHAT, CDR2 FNYEAQ (reference sequence). CDR3 size: 16 residues. The CDR3 DNA follows: TGTGCTAGCAGGGAAGGGGGGACGGAGGAATACAATGAGCAGTTCTTC. It encodes CASREGGTEEYNEQFF.

This clonotype has a count of ten or more. The chain links TRBV9 to TRBJ2-7; 7 bases are a match to TRBD1. The CDR3 is made up of 14 amino acids. Trimming removed 0 bases from V and 3 bases from J; junction bases left unmatched: 3. Germline V gene lookup returns CDR1 SGDLS and CDR2 YYNGEE. The CDR3 nucleotides read TGTGCCAGCAGCGTAGGACAGGGTGGCTACGAGCAGTACTTC. Protein: CASSVGQGGYEQYF.

V usage is TRBV7-6 and J usage is TRBJ2-3, with TRBD2 identical over 12 bases. Losses at the gene ends were 5 bases for V and 7 bases for J; bases not matched to a gene: 7. Looked up from germline, CDR1 is SGHVS and CDR2 is FNYEAQ. The CDR3 loop spans 15 amino acids. In nucleotides, the CDR3 is TGTGCCAGCAGCCCGACTAGCGGGAGTGGGTATACGCAGTATTTT. It yields the protein CASSPTSGSGYTQYF.

This clonotype was observed at least ten times. The V call is TRBV7-6, the J call TRBJ2-7, with D possibly being TRBD2 (5 bases). V was clipped by 1 base and J by 0 bases, with 7 bases between them. The CDR3 sequence is 14 residues long. CDR1 SGHVS and CDR2 FNYEAQ come from the germline V gene. DNA of the CDR3: TGTGCCAGCAGCTTAGTGGGAGCCTCCTACGAGCAGTACTTC. Amino acids: CASSLVGASYEQYF.

This clonotype was recorded a few times. The chain carries TRBV24-1 and TRBJ1-3; D is undetermined. Trimming shortened V by 9 bases and J by 2 bases, and 10 bases separated the two germline ends. Per the germline V gene, CDR1 is KGHDR and CDR2 is SFDVKD. The CDR3 covers 13 residues. DNA of the CDR3: TGTGCCACCCGTGCGGGAGCTGGAAACACCATATATTTT. As protein: CATRAGAGNTIYF.

This clonotype occurred a few times. This chain connects TRBV29-1 to TRBJ1-5; TRBD1 is a possible D gene (5 bases). Germline CDR1 and CDR2: SQVTM and ANQGSEA. CDR3 length equals 12 residues. V was cut by 7 bases and J by 5 bases, with 12 bases left in between. The CDR3 loop is CSARDVDQPQHF. The CDR3 DNA reads TGCAGCGCAAGGGACGTTGATCAGCCCCAGCATTTT.

The chain joins TRBV12-5 to TRBJ1-1; D possibly corresponds to TRBD1 (5 bases). Germline V lookup: CDR1 LGHNT, CDR2 FRNRAP. V lost 2 bases and J 6 bases, leaving 10 bases between the germline ends. The CDR3 spans 13 residues. CDR3 coding DNA: TGTGCTAGTGGTTTGCTTCCAGGGCCTGAAGCTTTCTTT. Encoded protein: CASGLLPGPEAFF. Using reference TRBV12-5 and TRBJ1-1 for the parts outside the CDR3, the full variable domain is DARVTQTPRHKVTEMGQEVTMRCQPILGHNTVFWYRQTMMQGLELLAYFRNRAPLDDSGMPKDRFSAEMPDATLATLKIQPSEPRDSAVYFCASGLLPGPEAFFGQGTRLTVV.

This clonotype was picked up a small number of times. V is TRBV12-3 or TRBV12-4 and J is TRBJ1-2; D perhaps matches TRBD1 (6 bases). The CDR3 is made up of 13 amino acids. Trimming removed 4 bases from V and 8 bases from J, with 14 bases in between. CDR3 coding DNA: TGTGCCAGCAGTTCCGGGGGCCTGTGGGGCTACACCTTC. Translating it yields CASSSGGLWGYTF.

V and J are TRBV9 and TRBJ2-7; D may be TRBD2 (7 bases). V shed 4 bases and J shed 2 bases, with 16 bases lying between them. The CDR3 has 15 residues. CDR1 is SGDLS, CDR2 YYNGEE, per germline. The chain's CDR3 is CASSPGGGSPYEQYF. The CDR3 nucleotides are TGTGCCAGCAGCCCTGGGGGGGGCAGCCCCTACGAGCAGTACTTC.

A few counts support this clonotype. V usage is TRBV30 and J usage is TRBJ2-2; D is uncertain. CDR3 length: 11 amino acids. The germline V and J ends were trimmed by 8 bases and 5 bases, with 9 bases remaining between them. Germline CDR1 is GTSNPN and CDR2 is SVGIG (reference sequence). Here the CDR3 reads CAGSRTGELFF. The CDR3, as DNA: TGTGCCGGTAGTAGAACCGGGGAGCTGTTTTTT.

This clonotype appeared a few times. The CDR3 spells CASSRYNNQSPGNTIYF. The CDR3 DNA reads as TGTGCCAGCAGTCGATACAACAATCAGTCTCCTGGAAACACCATATATTTT. The gene calls are TRBV27 and TRBJ1-3, with D hard to call. In germline, CDR1 is MNHEY, CDR2 SMNVEV (reference sequence). The length of the CDR3 is 17 residues. V lost 5 bases to trimming and J lost 2 bases, with 19 bases between them.

The chain employs TRBV7-2 and TRBJ2-5, with D unresolved. CDR1 is SGHTA, CDR2 FQGNSA, per germline. The V end was cut by 0 bases, the J end by 1 base, with 9 bases between. This CDR3 comprises 15 residues. The CDR3 loop is CASSLAKSFQETQYF. For the CDR3, the DNA is TGTGCCAGCAGCTTAGCCAAGAGCTTCCAAGAGACCCAGTACTTC.

At least ten counts were recorded for this clonotype. The chain uses TRBV4-3 and TRBJ1-1; 8 bases are a match to TRBD1. Germline assignment: CDR1 LGHNA and CDR2 YSLEER. V was pared by 4 bases and J by 4 bases, with 5 bases of the junction left unmatched. The CDR3 spans 14 residues. CDR3 sequence reads: CASSLGQGPTEAFF. CDR3 nucleotides: TGCGCCAGCAGCCTCGGACAGGGTCCCACTGAAGCTTTCTTT.

This clonotype was counted between two and nine times. J is TRBJ2-3 and V is TRBV20-1; 11 bases match TRBD2. Germline V gene lookup returns CDR1 DFQATT and CDR2 SNEGSKA (reference sequence). Losses at the gene ends were 5 bases for V and 2 bases for J; bases not matched to a gene: 6. CDR3 length: 15 amino acids. In DNA, the CDR3 is TGCAGTGCTCGGGTAGCGGGAGGGAACACAGATACGCAGTATTTT. Translation gives CSARVAGGNTDTQYF.

This clonotype was observed a handful of times. V and J are TRBV7-2 and TRBJ2-1; TRBD2 aligns across 10 bases. Germline V lookup: CDR1 SGHTA, CDR2 FQGNSA. J lost 8 bases, V lost 2 bases, and 12 bases had no gene match. The CDR3 totals 17 residues. CDR3 bases: TGTGCCAGCAGCTTAACTCCGGGACTAGCGTGGTGGGATGAGCAGTTCTTC. Translated: CASSLTPGLAWWDEQFF.

This clonotype has just a few counts. The chain uses TRBV5-5 and TRBJ2-7; D uncertain. The germline V and J ends were trimmed by 4 bases and 0 bases, with 8 bases remaining between them. This CDR3 is built from 13 residues. The germline CDR1 and CDR2 sequences are SGHKS and YYEKEE (reference sequence). The CDR3 is CASSHDDSYEQYF. In nucleotides, the CDR3 is TGTGCCAGCAGCCACGACGACTCCTACGAGCAGTACTTC.

J is TRBJ2-7 and V is TRBV6-5, with 11 bases matching TRBD2. CDR1 and CDR2 from the germline V gene are MNHEY and SVGAGI. This CDR3 spans 13 amino acids. V was pared by 1 base and J by 7 bases, with 0 bases of the junction left unmatched. In nucleotides, the CDR3 is TGTGCCAGCAGTTACTGGACTAGCGGGGAGCAGTACTTC. It is translated as CASSYWTSGEQYF.

The V gene is TRBV5-1, the J gene TRBJ1-2, with 7 bases that match TRBD1. This CDR3 spans 13 amino acids. Germline CDR1 is SGHRS and CDR2 is YFSETQ. Trimming removed 4 bases from V and 4 bases from J; junction bases left unmatched: 4. In DNA form, the CDR3 reads TGCGCCAGCAGCCGGGGACAGCGCTATGGCTACACCTTC. Encoded protein: CASSRGQRYGYTF.

This clonotype has only a few counts. CDR3 region: CASSPYRVISTDTQYF. Written as DNA, the CDR3 is TGTGCCAGCAGCCCATACAGGGTAATTAGCACAGATACGCAGTATTTT. The chain is built from TRBV5-8 and TRBJ2-3; maybe TRBD1 (6 bases). In germline, CDR1 is SGHTS, CDR2 YDEGEE. The CDR3 is 16 amino acids. V gave up 4 bases and J gave up 0 bases, with 15 bases separating them.